The sequence of this TCR beta chain was determined in a study of T cell repertoires in aging, cancer and after chemotherapy. General study findings and limits: Untreated cancer patients had significantly lower blood TCR diversity than age-matched healthy donors.

The template was genomic DNA from peripheral blood, not RNA. Ten or more counts support this clonotype. The antigen remains unidentified. Multiplex touch-down PCR with TRB-A/B primers amplified rearranged V-D-J TRB sequences. Via MiXCR, TCRdb re-called the multiplex PCR reads, giving one row per CDR3 protein. This sample has about 13,000 distinct CDR3 sequences; approximately 30% occur once, and the top ten carry roughly a tenth. Between the trimmed V and J ends, which lost 0 bases and 0 bases, there was a span of 12 bases. The length of the CDR3 is 18 residues. Per the germline V gene, CDR1 is KGHSH and CDR2 is LQKENI.

This TCR was recovered from a human donor with a blood cancer. The material sequenced was blood. The V and J genes are TRBV18 and TRBJ2-6; D is unresolved. The CDR3: CASSPPQTYLSGANVLTF. The CDR3 coding sequence is TGTGCCAGCTCACCACCACAGACGTATCTCTCTGGGGCCAACGTCCTGACTTTC.